This T cell receptor (beta chain) was identified during a study of blood T cell repertoires in COVID-19. Turning to the study itself: Whether acute or convalescent, the COVID-19 samples came from the United States, Italy and Spain.

The CDR3 sequence is 12 residues long. The V gene lost 2 bases and the J gene lost 8 bases, with 9 bases spanning the gap. Germline V lookup: CDR1 SGHDN, CDR2 FVKESK. This study enrolled people aged about 18 to 100 from approximately 25 US geographic areas. Participants reported their clinical history, and cohort assignment relied on those reports. The data were produced by immunoSEQ multiplex PCR, yet TCRdb's version contains in-frame clones alone and is incomplete. The sample consists of about 400,000 clones, roughly 88% of them appearing once. Sequencing used PBMCs or T cells enriched from blood (not recorded which). The source of this sequence is a middle-aged woman with acute COVID-19. The chain has TRBV14 and TRBJ1-1; D ambiguous. This chain's CDR3 is CASSQSPGEAFF. The CDR3 DNA follows: TGTGCCAGCAGCCAATCGCCGGGAGAAGCTTTCTTT. Together with reference TRBV14 and TRBJ1-1, the CDR3 gives the full variable domain: EAGVTQFPSHSVIEKGQTVTLRCDPISGHDNLYWYRRVMGKEIKFLLHFVKESKQDESGMPNNRFLAERTGGTYSTLKVQPAELEDSGVYFCASSQSPGEAFFGQGTRLTVV.